One T cell receptor beta chain is described in this entry. Its antigen is unknown. The sample holds no much larger clone one base away, and base qualities are not on file. From a lookup of the germline V gene (reference sequence), CDR1 and CDR2 are SEHNR and FQNEAQ. Reading from cysteine to phenylalanine, the CDR3 counts 15 amino acids. The retained sequence is limited to the CDR3, 45 bases, with the frame set at the first base. The junction carries 14 bases between V and J, which are trimmed by 1 base and 8 bases respectively. These data originate in a study of blood T cell repertoires in COVID-19 (TCRdb year 2020). Study-wide context: Collaborator samples came from the United States, Italy and Spain and covered acute and convalescent phases of COVID-19. The material from the prospective study consisted of cDNA or gDNA derived from T cells, B-cell-depleted T cells, or PBMCs. The dataset comprised deeply sampled blood TCRbeta repertoires from subjects exposed to, actively infected with, or recovered from COVID-19. The repertoires were released in a freely available public database intended as a resource for research on the immune response to SARS-CoV-2. Samples were obtained from the ongoing ImmuneRACE study (first 160 participants) and from about 1,300 subjects provided by 6 global collaborators. The sample metadata nearly always contained a de-identified subject ID, COVID-19 status, age in years and sex. HLA class I and class II types, where available, came from metadata supplied by the sample provider rather than from assay-based typing. Study-level results and caveats: The quantity of clinical and demographic metadata differed by source and by participant and was supplied without curation.

Collaborating institutions collected whole blood in K2EDTA tubes following their own protocols. Collaborator samples were shipped for TCRbeta analysis as frozen whole blood, isolated PBMCs, or DNA extracted from either sample type. TCRbeta CDR3 regions were amplified from genomic DNA by means of the immunoSEQ Assay, a bias-controlled multiplex PCR. The original methods were these. The number of nucleated cells in each sample was estimated from the amplification of reference gene primers within the assay. Sequence reads were collapsed and filtered to measure the absolute abundance of every unique TCRbeta CDR3 rearrangement. Productive Simpson clonality was computed per sample as the square root of Simpson's diversity index over productive rearrangements. TCRdb stores this immuneACCESS table with in-frame sequences only. Part of the clones is absent; in the studies checked, under half of the shortfall reflects unresolved V genes, and no reason is known for the rest. V and J calls and clone size follow that table, whereas D and trimming were derived from the DNA. Present in this sample are 160,000 or so clones, around 90% of which were seen just once. The leading ten clones occupy roughly 2.8% of the sample.

The sequence was obtained from a man between 60 and 75 years old with acute or convalescent COVID-19. This chain is built from TRBV7-9 and TRBJ1-4; too little of a D gene remains to name it. Sequenced input: peripheral blood. In nucleotides, the sequence is TGTGCCAGCAGCTTAGGAGGAGGGAGCAGCGAAAAACTGTTTTTT. Translated, this gives CASSLGGGSSEKLFF.